Presented here are 6 T cell receptor beta chains from one specimen sequenced in a study of OX40 agonist ivuxolimab in advanced cancers. The table came from immunoSEQ multiplex PCR; TCRdb's copy has only in-frame clones and leaves some out. This table has 55,000 to 85,000 clones, roughly 85% appearing once. Material: CD4+ or CD8+ T cells sorted from blood, obtained in a trial of the OX40 agonist ivuxolimab. The receptors were sampled from an adult with an advanced solid tumor such as melanoma, head and neck, liver or kidney cancer.

V gene TRBV18 combines with J gene TRBJ2-2; D unresolved. The CDR3 is 14 residues long. Per germline, CDR1 KGHSH and CDR2 LQKENI. The V gene lost 4 bases and the J gene lost 1 base, with 7 bases spanning the gap. The CDR3, as DNA: TGTGCCAGCTCACGGGTCCAGAACACCGGGGAGCTGTTTTTT. As protein: CASSRVQNTGELFF.

The DNA of the CDR3 is TGTGCCAGCAGCTTGGCAGGGGGGGCCTACGAGCAGTACTTC. This translates into CASSLAGGAYEQYF. This chain joins TRBV7-9 and TRBJ2-7; D may match TRBD1 or TRBD2 (7 bases each). This CDR3 spans 14 amino acids. The germline gives CDR1 SEHNR, CDR2 FQNEAQ (reference sequence). Trimming stripped 3 bases from V and 2 bases from J, with 11 bases between.

This clone appeared a single time. This rearrangement joins TRBV7-9 to TRBJ1-1, with D uncertain. Germline V lookup: CDR1 SEHNR, CDR2 FQNEAQ (reference sequence). The ends were cut back, 5 bases at V and 9 bases at J, with 16 bases in the middle. The CDR3 consists of 13 residues. CDR3 sequence reads: CASSSGSFHKAFF. In nucleotides, the CDR3 is TGTGCCAGCAGCAGCGGGAGTTTTCATAAAGCTTTCTTT.

The chain joins TRBV30 to TRBJ2-3; D gene ambiguous. CDR1 is GTSNPN and CDR2 is SVGIG in the germline V gene (reference sequence). This CDR3 is built from 11 residues. The V gene lost 2 bases and the J gene lost 5 bases, with 5 bases spanning the gap. CDR3 loop: CAWSLEDTQYF. In DNA, the CDR3 is TGTGCCTGGAGTCTGGAAGATACGCAGTATTTT.

The J gene is TRBJ2-7, the V gene TRBV11-3; maybe TRBD2 (6 bases). V was shortened by 8 bases and J by 2 bases, with 16 bases between the two germline ends. CDR3 length: 14 residues. Germline V gene sequence: CDR1 SGHNT, CDR2 YENEEA. CDR3 protein: CASGGTGKTYEQYF. The CDR3 nucleotides read TGTGCCAGCGGGGGGACGGGGAAGACCTACGAGCAGTACTTC.

This clone was counted between two and nine times. The chain joins TRBV4-1 to TRBJ1-4, with D maybe TRBD1 (6 bases). This CDR3 spans 18 amino acids. Germline V gives CDR1 MGHRA, CDR2 YSYEKL. The ends were cut back, 4 bases at V and 7 bases at J, with 25 bases in the middle. CDR3 bases: TGCGCCAGCAGCCTTGTTGCCGGGGGGGCTCGGAGGGGTGAAAAACTGTTTTTT. This translates into CASSLVAGGARRGEKLFF.